This T cell receptor beta chain was recovered during a study of radiation and T cells in renal cell carcinoma. Specified time point: baseline pretreatment blood. The treatment was: 15 Gy SBRT to primary tumor, nephrectomy 4 weeks later. After SBRT, blood was collected at 2 and 4 weeks, plus baseline. Per the germline V gene, CDR1 is LGHNA and CDR2 is YSLEER. The CDR3 extends over 19 amino acids. The V end lost 3 bases, the J end lost 1 base, and 21 bases lay between the germline ends. The assay was immunoSEQ multiplex PCR, and TCRdb's table has in-frame clones only and misses some. This table has roughly 120,000 clones, roughly 80% appearing once.

The V call is TRBV4-3, the J call TRBJ2-2, with D maybe TRBD2 (6 bases). This receptor was identified in a woman aged 55-70 years with renal cell carcinoma. The sequenced sample was blood, obtained from a patient whose treatment included radiotherapy and nephrectomy. As DNA, the CDR3 is TGCGCCAGCAGCCACGTGGTCGGAGGTAGCGGTTTGAACACCGGGGAGCTGTTTTTT. Translating gives CASSHVVGGSGLNTGELFF.